This TCR beta chain was sequenced during a study of blood T cell repertoires in COVID-19. Study at large: PBMCs, B-cell-depleted T cells, or T cells were the source of the cDNA or gDNA that made up the material.

Germline CDR1 is SGHRS and CDR2 is YFSETQ. The CDR3 runs 16 residues. V lost 4 bases, J lost 4 bases, and 20 bases lay in between. Using immunoSEQ multiplex PCR, the repertoire was profiled, and TCRdb retains in-frame clones only, with some absent. This sample has about 88,000 clones, with over 80% found just once. The rearrangement joins TRBV5-1 to TRBJ1-1; TRBD1 might be the D (5 bases). This sequence was found in a man older than 75 with acute or convalescent COVID-19. Sequenced input: peripheral blood. The CDR3 region is CASSDSGRGGRTEAFF. The CDR3, as DNA: TGCGCCAGCAGCGACTCAGGGAGAGGAGGGCGCACTGAAGCTTTCTTT.